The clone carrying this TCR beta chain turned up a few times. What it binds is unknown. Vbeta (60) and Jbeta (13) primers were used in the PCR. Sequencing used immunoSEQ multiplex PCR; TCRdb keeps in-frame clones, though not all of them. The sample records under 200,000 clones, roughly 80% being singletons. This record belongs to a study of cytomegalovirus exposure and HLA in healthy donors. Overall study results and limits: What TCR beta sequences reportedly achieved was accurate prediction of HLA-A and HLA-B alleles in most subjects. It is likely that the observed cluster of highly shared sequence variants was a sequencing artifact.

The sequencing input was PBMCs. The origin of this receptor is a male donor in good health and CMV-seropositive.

The CDR3 spells CASSLTEYNEQFF. The CDR3, as DNA: TGTGCCAGCAGCTTGACAGAATACAATGAGCAGTTCTTC. The chain carries TRBV7-9 and TRBJ2-1; D is possibly TRBD1 (5 bases). V was pared by 3 bases and J by 4 bases, with 7 bases between. The CDR3 runs 13 residues. The germline V gene encodes CDR1 SEHNR and CDR2 FQNEAQ (reference sequence).